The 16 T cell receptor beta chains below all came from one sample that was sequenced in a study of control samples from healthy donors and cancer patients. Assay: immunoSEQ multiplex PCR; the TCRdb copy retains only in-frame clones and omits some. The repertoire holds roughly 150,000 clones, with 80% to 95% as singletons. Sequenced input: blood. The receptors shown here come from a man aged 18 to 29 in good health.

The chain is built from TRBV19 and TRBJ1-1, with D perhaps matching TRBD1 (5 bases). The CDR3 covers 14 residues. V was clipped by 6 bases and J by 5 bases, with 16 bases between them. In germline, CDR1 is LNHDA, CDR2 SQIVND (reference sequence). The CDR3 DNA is TGTGCCAGTAGAATGGGGGGAGTAAGAACTGAAGCTTTCTTT. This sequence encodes CASRMGGVRTEAFF.

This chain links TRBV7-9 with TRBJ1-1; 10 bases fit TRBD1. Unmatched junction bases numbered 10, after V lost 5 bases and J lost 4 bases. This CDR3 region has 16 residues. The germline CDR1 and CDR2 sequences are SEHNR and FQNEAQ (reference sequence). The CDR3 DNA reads TGTGCCAGCAGCGGATTGCCGGGACAGGGGTCCACTGAAGCTTTCTTT. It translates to CASSGLPGQGSTEAFF.

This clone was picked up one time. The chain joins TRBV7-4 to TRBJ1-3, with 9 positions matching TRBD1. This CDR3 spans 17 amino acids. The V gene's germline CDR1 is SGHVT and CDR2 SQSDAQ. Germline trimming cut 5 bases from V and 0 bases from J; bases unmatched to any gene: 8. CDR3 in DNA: TGTGCCAGCAGCCTGGGACAGGGCACTCTCTCTGGAAACACCATATATTTT. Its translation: CASSLGQGTLSGNTIYF.

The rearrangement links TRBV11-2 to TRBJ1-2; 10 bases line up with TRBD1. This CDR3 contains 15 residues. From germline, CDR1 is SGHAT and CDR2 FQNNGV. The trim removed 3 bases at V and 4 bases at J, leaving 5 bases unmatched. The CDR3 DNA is TGTGCCAGCAGCTTCCGGGACAGGGGAGTCTATGGCTACACCTTC. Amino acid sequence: CASSFRDRGVYGYTF.

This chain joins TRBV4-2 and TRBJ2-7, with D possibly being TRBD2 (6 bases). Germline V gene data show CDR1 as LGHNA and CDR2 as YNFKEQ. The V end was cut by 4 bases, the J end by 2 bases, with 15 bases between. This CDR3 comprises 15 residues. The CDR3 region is CASSLLAGIPYEQYF. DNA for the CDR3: TGTGCCAGCAGCCTCCTGGCGGGGATACCCTACGAGCAGTACTTC.

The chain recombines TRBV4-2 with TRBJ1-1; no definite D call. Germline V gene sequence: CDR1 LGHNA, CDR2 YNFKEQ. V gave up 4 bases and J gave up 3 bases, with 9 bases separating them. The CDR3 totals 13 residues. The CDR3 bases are TGTGCCAGCAGCCGAACGACGGACACTGAAGCTTTCTTT. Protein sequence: CASSRTTDTEAFF.

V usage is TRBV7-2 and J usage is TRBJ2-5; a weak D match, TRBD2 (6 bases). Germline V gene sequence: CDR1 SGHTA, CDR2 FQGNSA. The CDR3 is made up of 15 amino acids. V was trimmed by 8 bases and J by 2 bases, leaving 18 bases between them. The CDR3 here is CASSRTTGTQETQYF. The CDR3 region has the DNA TGTGCCAGCTCGAGGACCACCGGGACTCAAGAGACCCAGTACTTC.

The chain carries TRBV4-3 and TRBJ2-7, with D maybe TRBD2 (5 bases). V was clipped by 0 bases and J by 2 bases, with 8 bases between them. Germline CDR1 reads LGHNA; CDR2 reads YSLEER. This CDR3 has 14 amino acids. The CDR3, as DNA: TGCGCCAGCAGCCAAGATTACGGGACCTACGAGCAGTACTTC. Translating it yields CASSQDYGTYEQYF.

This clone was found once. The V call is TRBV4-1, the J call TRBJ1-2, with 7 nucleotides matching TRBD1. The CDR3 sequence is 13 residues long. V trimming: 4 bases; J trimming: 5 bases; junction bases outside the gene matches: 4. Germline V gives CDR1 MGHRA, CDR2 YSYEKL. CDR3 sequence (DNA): TGCGCCAGCAGCCCCCGGGACAGATATGGCTACACCTTC. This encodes CASSPRDRYGYTF.

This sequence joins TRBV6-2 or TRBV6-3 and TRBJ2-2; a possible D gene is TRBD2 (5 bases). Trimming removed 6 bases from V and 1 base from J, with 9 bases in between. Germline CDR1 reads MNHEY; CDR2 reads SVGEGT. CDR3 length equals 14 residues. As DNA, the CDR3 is TGTGCCAGCAGCCGAACTAGGAACACCGGGGAGCTGTTTTTT. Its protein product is CASSRTRNTGELFF.

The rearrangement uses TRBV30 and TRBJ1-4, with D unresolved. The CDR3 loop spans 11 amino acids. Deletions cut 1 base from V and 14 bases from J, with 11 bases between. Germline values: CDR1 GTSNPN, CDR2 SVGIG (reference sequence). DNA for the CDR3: TGTGCCTGGAGTGGTGCCTCGGGTCTGTTTTTT. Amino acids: CAWSGASGLFF.

The chain's CDR3 is CASSAGEGQPQHF. CDR3 nucleotide sequence: TGCGCCAGCAGTGCGGGGGAAGGGCAGCCCCAGCATTTT. V usage is TRBV10-2 and J usage is TRBJ1-5, with D possibly being TRBD1 (5 bases). CDR3 length: 13 residues. Germline values: CDR1 WSHSY, CDR2 SAAADI. V lost 4 bases, J lost 7 bases, and 11 bases lay in between.

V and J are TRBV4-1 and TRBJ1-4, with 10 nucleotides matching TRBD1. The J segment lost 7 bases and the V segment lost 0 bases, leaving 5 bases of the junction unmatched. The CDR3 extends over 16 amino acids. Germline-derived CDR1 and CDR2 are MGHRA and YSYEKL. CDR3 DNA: TGCGCCAGCAGCCAAGATAGGGACAGGGGAGGTGAAAAACTGTTTTTT. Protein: CASSQDRDRGGEKLFF.

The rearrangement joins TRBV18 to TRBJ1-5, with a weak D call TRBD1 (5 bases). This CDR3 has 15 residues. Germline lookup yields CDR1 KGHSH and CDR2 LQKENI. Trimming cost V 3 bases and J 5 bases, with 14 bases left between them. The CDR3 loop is CASSPQRLGHQPQHF. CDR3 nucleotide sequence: TGTGCCAGCTCACCCCAACGCTTGGGGCATCAGCCCCAGCATTTT.

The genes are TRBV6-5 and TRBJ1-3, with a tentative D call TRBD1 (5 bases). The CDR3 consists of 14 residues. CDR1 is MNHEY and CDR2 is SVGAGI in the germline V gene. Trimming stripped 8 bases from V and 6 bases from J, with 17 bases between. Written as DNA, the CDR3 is TGTGCCAGCGGGACCGGGACCGCGTTAAACACCATATATTTT. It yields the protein CASGTGTALNTIYF.

The CDR3 spells CASRASGIYEQYF. The CDR3 DNA follows: TGTGCCAGCAGAGCTTCCGGTATCTACGAGCAGTACTTC. The chain couples TRBV6-5 to TRBJ2-7; D remains ambiguous. CDR3 length: 13 amino acids. V was cut by 6 bases and J by 3 bases, with 12 bases left in between. CDR1 MNHEY and CDR2 SVGAGI come from the germline V gene.